This T cell receptor (beta chain) was found in a study of blood T cell repertoires in COVID-19. Study information: Acute and convalescent COVID-19 specimens originated in the United States, Italy and Spain.

V lost 7 bases, J lost 10 bases, and 14 bases lay in between. The CDR3 contains 13 residues. Under the authors' procedure: Amplified reference gene primers provided the basis for estimating nucleated cell counts. The assay was immunoSEQ multiplex PCR, and TCRdb's table has in-frame clones only and misses some. The V and J calls and clone size come from that table; D and trimming were worked out from the DNA. The table has approximately 290,000 clones, 90% seen once; the top ten hold around 4.3%. Enrollees, about 18 to 89 years old, lived in 24 US areas. Grouping used clinical history reported by participants in a survey and questionnaire.

The rearrangement joins TRBV12-3 or TRBV12-4 to TRBJ1-6; D possibly corresponds to TRBD1 (6 bases). The origin of this receptor is a woman in her late teens or twenties with acute COVID-19. Sequenced sample: PBMCs or T cells enriched from blood (not recorded which). DNA of the CDR3: TGTGCCAGCACGGGGGGCGCGGAATCACCCCTCCACTTT. This translates into CASTGGAESPLHF.